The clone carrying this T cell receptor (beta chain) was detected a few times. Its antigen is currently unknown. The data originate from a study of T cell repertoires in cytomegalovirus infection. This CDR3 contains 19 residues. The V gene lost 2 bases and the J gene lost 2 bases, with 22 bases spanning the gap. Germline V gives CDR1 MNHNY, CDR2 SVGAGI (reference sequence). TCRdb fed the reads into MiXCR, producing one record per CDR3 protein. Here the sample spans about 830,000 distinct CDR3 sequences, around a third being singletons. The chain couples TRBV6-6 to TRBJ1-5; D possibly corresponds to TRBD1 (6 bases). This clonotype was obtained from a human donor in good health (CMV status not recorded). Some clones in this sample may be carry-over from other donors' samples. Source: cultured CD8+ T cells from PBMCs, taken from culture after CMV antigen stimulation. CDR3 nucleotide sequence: TGTGCCAGCAGTTACAACTACCTCCAGGGGCGGCAGGGCAATCAGCCCCAGCATTTT. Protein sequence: CASSYNYLQGRQGNQPQHF.